This T cell receptor (beta chain) originates from a study of shared clonotypes between healthy human individuals. Study-wide results and limits: The generation probabilities recorded for non-shared clonotypes fell below those of clonotypes shared by all four donors.

Only in-frame clones appear in the TCRdb table, and some are missing; sequencing was by immunoSEQ multiplex PCR. The repertoire holds 600,000 to 800,000 clones, with 55% to 80% as singletons. This clone has just a few counts. Its antigen is unknown. The sequence was obtained from a woman aged 25-40 years in good health. The source material was memory CD4+ T cells sorted from blood. Subset meaning: CD45RA-negative fraction.

CDR3 loop: CASSLEDSSRHEQYF. DNA of the CDR3: TGTGCCAGCAGCTTAGAGGACAGTTCCCGGCACGAGCAGTACTTC. The V and J genes are TRBV7-2 and TRBJ2-7, with a tentative D call TRBD1 (6 bases). The CDR3 sequence is 15 residues long. Per germline, CDR1 SGHTA and CDR2 FQGNSA. The V and J ends lost 1 base and 5 bases respectively, with 15 bases between them.